A selection of T cell receptor beta chains follows, all from one sample in a study of cytomegalovirus exposure and HLA in healthy donors. Measured with immunoSEQ multiplex PCR; TCRdb has only the in-frame clones, and not every one. The table records roughly 190,000 clones, about three quarters of them present only once. What was sequenced was PBMCs. The receptors derive from a woman aged 25 to 45 in good health and CMV-seropositive. Both conserved end residues are part of each CDR3. D genes are given only for firm matches. For some rows the clone size is stated as once, few or many, or as a class when expanded; others skip it.

CDR3aa: CASSPSWGTRYQETQYF
CDR3nt: TGCGCCAGCAGCCCATCTTGGGGGACTCGGTACCAAGAGACCCAGTACTTC
abundance: few
j_gene: TRBJ2-5
d_gene: .
len: 17
v_gene: TRBV5-1

CDR3aa: CASSRAGGRTDTQYF
CDR3nt: TGCGCCAGCAGTCGAGCGGGGGGGCGGACAGATACGCAGTATTTT
abundance: .
j_gene: TRBJ2-3
d_gene: TRBD2
len: 15
v_gene: TRBV5-1

CDR3aa: CASSLAGWDSLYGYTF
CDR3nt: TGTGCCAGCAGCTTGGCCGGCTGGGACAGTCTCTATGGCTACACCTTC
abundance: once
j_gene: TRBJ1-2
d_gene: TRBD1
len: 16
v_gene: TRBV5-4

CDR3aa: CASSSPGALAGENEQFF
CDR3nt: TGTGCCAGCTCATCCCCCGGGGCTCTAGCGGGAGAAAATGAGCAGTTCTTC
abundance: .
j_gene: TRBJ2-1
d_gene: TRBD2
len: 17
v_gene: TRBV18

CDR3aa: CASSSGVVSEQFF
CDR3nt: TGTGCCAGCAGCTCCGGGGTTGTCAGTGAGCAGTTCTTC
abundance: .
j_gene: TRBJ2-1
d_gene: .
len: 13
v_gene: TRBV7-3

CDR3aa: CASRTRHLNTGELFF
CDR3nt: TGTGCCAGCAGGACTCGGCACCTTAACACCGGGGAGCTGTTTTTT
abundance: .
j_gene: TRBJ2-2
d_gene: .
len: 15
v_gene: TRBV28

CDR3aa: CSVEGEGARGEQYF
CDR3nt: TGCAGCGTTGAGGGGGAGGGAGCGCGGGGAGAGCAGTACTTC
abundance: .
j_gene: TRBJ2-7
d_gene: TRBD2
len: 14
v_gene: TRBV29-1

CDR3aa: CASSRDRVVYEQYF
CDR3nt: TGTGCCAGCTCGCGGGACAGGGTGGTTTACGAGCAGTACTTC
abundance: .
j_gene: TRBJ2-7
d_gene: TRBD1
len: 14
v_gene: TRBV18

CDR3aa: CAWSGMKLGNSPLHF
CDR3nt: TGTGCCTGGAGTGGTATGAAACTCGGTAATTCACCCCTCCACTTT
abundance: .
j_gene: TRBJ1-6
d_gene: .
len: 15
v_gene: TRBV30

CDR3aa: CASSPVPGHQSSGNTIYF
CDR3nt: TGCGCCAGCAGCCCCGTCCCGGGACACCAGAGCTCTGGAAACACCATATATTTT
abundance: .
j_gene: TRBJ1-3
d_gene: .
len: 18
v_gene: TRBV4-1

CDR3aa: CASSRASDYEQYF
CDR3nt: TGTGCCAGCAGCCGGGCTAGCGACTACGAGCAGTACTTC
abundance: .
j_gene: TRBJ2-7
d_gene: .
len: 13
v_gene: TRBV5-4

CDR3aa: CASSLGQNTGELFF
CDR3nt: TGTGCCAGCTCACTGGGACAGAACACCGGGGAGCTGTTTTTT
abundance: .
j_gene: TRBJ2-2
d_gene: .
len: 14
v_gene: TRBV18

CDR3aa: CASSLAQGSGYGYTF
CDR3nt: TGTGCCAGCAGCTTAGCCCAGGGTAGCGGCTATGGCTACACCTTC
abundance: .
j_gene: TRBJ1-2
d_gene: .
len: 15
v_gene: TRBV11-2

CDR3aa: CASSRMTPRFGYTF
CDR3nt: TGTGCCAGTAGTCGAATGACACCACGGTTCGGCTACACCTTC
abundance: .
j_gene: TRBJ1-2
d_gene: .
len: 14
v_gene: TRBV19

CDR3aa: CASSSRLLLAGVDNEQFF
CDR3nt: TGCGCCAGCAGCTCCCGTCTTCTTCTAGCGGGAGTTGACAATGAGCAGTTCTTC
abundance: few
j_gene: TRBJ2-1
d_gene: TRBD2
len: 18
v_gene: TRBV5-1

CDR3aa: CASSPSGTSGVVGELFF
CDR3nt: TGTGCCAGCAGCCCCAGCGGGACATCAGGGGTAGTCGGGGAGCTGTTTTTT
abundance: .
j_gene: TRBJ2-2
d_gene: .
len: 17
v_gene: TRBV28

CDR3aa: CASSPSGWEPPYEQYF
CDR3nt: TGTGCCAGCAGCCCATCTGGGTGGGAGCCCCCCTACGAGCAGTACTTC
abundance: .
j_gene: TRBJ2-7
d_gene: .
len: 16
v_gene: TRBV9

CDR3aa: CAWGGQGRGEAFF
CDR3nt: TGTGCCTGGGGGGGACAGGGGCGCGGTGAAGCTTTCTTT
abundance: .
j_gene: TRBJ1-1
d_gene: TRBD1
len: 13
v_gene: TRBV30

CDR3aa: CASSLQGRETQYF
CDR3nt: TGTGCCAGCAGCTTACAGGGTCGGGAGACCCAGTACTTC
abundance: once
j_gene: TRBJ2-5
d_gene: .
len: 13
v_gene: TRBV7-2

CDR3aa: CASSPARHETQYF
CDR3nt: TGTGCCAGCAGCCCTGCTAGGCACGAGACCCAGTACTTC
abundance: .
j_gene: TRBJ2-5
d_gene: .
len: 13
v_gene: TRBV7-2

CDR3aa: CASSVEGVGQPQHF
CDR3nt: TGTGCCAGCAGCGTAGAAGGGGTCGGCCAGCCCCAGCATTTT
abundance: once
j_gene: TRBJ1-5
d_gene: .
len: 14
v_gene: TRBV9

CDR3aa: CASRSLYGYTF
CDR3nt: TGTGCCAGCAGGTCCCTCTATGGCTACACCTTC
abundance: few
j_gene: TRBJ1-2
d_gene: .
len: 11
v_gene: TRBV6-5

CDR3aa: CASSVDTFQETQYF
CDR3nt: TGTGCCAGCAGCGTCGACACATTCCAAGAGACCCAGTACTTC
abundance: .
j_gene: TRBJ2-5
d_gene: .
len: 14
v_gene: TRBV9

CDR3aa: CASTRQGYNYGYTF
CDR3nt: TGTGCCAGCACCCGACAGGGTTATAACTATGGCTACACCTTC
abundance: .
j_gene: TRBJ1-2
d_gene: TRBD1
len: 14
v_gene: TRBV9

CDR3aa: CASSLGQMSEAFF
CDR3nt: TGTGCCAGCAGCCTGGGACAGATGTCTGAAGCTTTCTTT
abundance: .
j_gene: TRBJ1-1
d_gene: TRBD1
len: 13
v_gene: TRBV7-3

CDR3aa: CASSPGDQETQYF
CDR3nt: TGCGCCAGCAGTCCCGGAGATCAAGAGACCCAGTACTTC
abundance: .
j_gene: TRBJ2-5
d_gene: .
len: 13
v_gene: TRBV5-1

CDR3aa: CASSTMWPGRNEKLFF
CDR3nt: TGTGCCAGCAGCACGATGTGGCCAGGGCGTAATGAAAAACTGTTTTTT
abundance: .
j_gene: TRBJ1-4
d_gene: .
len: 16
v_gene: TRBV7-9

CDR3aa: CASSTDRVGQPQHF
CDR3nt: TGTGCCAGCAGCACAGACAGGGTGGGTCAGCCCCAGCATTTT
abundance: few
j_gene: TRBJ1-5
d_gene: TRBD1
len: 14
v_gene: TRBV28

CDR3aa: CASSFASGLGYEQYF
CDR3nt: TGTGCCAGCAGTTTTGCCTCGGGACTAGGCTACGAGCAGTACTTC
abundance: .
j_gene: TRBJ2-7
d_gene: TRBD2
len: 15
v_gene: TRBV28

CDR3aa: CASSPPGLAGGTDTQYF
CDR3nt: TGTGCCAGCTCACCACCCGGACTAGCGGGGGGAACAGATACGCAGTATTTT
abundance: .
j_gene: TRBJ2-3
d_gene: TRBD2
len: 17
v_gene: TRBV18

CDR3aa: CASAPPTPITGYTF
CDR3nt: TGTGCCAGCGCTCCACCGACACCGATAACAGGCTACACCTTC
abundance: .
j_gene: TRBJ1-2
d_gene: .
len: 14
v_gene: TRBV18

CDR3aa: CASSMDSYNEQFF
CDR3nt: TGTGCCAGCAGTATGGACAGCTACAATGAGCAGTTCTTC
abundance: .
j_gene: TRBJ2-1
d_gene: .
len: 13
v_gene: TRBV28

CDR3aa: CASSLGDREYGPQHF
CDR3nt: TGTGCCAGCAGCTTAGGGGACAGGGAATATGGGCCCCAGCATTTT
abundance: .
j_gene: TRBJ1-5
d_gene: TRBD1
len: 15
v_gene: TRBV7-2

CDR3aa: CASGPYSTIYF
CDR3nt: TGTGCCAGCGGTCCGTATAGCACCATATATTTT
abundance: .
j_gene: TRBJ1-3
d_gene: .
len: 11
v_gene: TRBV2

CDR3aa: CASSPQNSGKNIQYF
CDR3nt: TGTGCCAGCTCACCTCAAAATAGCGGGAAAAACATTCAGTACTTC
abundance: .
j_gene: TRBJ2-4
d_gene: TRBD2
len: 15
v_gene: TRBV18

CDR3aa: CASSLVLGAPYEQYF
CDR3nt: TGTGCCAGCAGCTTAGTTTTGGGGGCTCCGTACGAGCAGTACTTC
abundance: .
j_gene: TRBJ2-7
d_gene: .
len: 15
v_gene: TRBV11-2

CDR3aa: CASSYSTGGNQPQHF
CDR3nt: TGTGCCAGCAGTTACTCGACAGGGGGCAATCAGCCCCAGCATTTT
abundance: .
j_gene: TRBJ1-5
d_gene: TRBD1
len: 15
v_gene: TRBV6-5

CDR3aa: CASSRTGYQETQYF
CDR3nt: TGTGCCAGCAGTCGTACAGGGTACCAAGAGACCCAGTACTTC
abundance: .
j_gene: TRBJ2-5
d_gene: .
len: 14
v_gene: TRBV28

CDR3aa: CASSPQGGYTF
CDR3nt: TGTGCCAGCAGTCCTCAGGGTGGCTACACCTTC
abundance: .
j_gene: TRBJ1-2
d_gene: .
len: 11
v_gene: TRBV28

CDR3aa: CSSSLSERKLFF
CDR3nt: TGTTCCAGCAGCTTATCGGAGAGAAAACTGTTTTTT
abundance: .
j_gene: TRBJ1-4
d_gene: .
len: 12
v_gene: TRBV7-9

CDR3aa: CASSLMSMNTEAFF
CDR3nt: TGCGCCAGCAGCTTGATGTCTATGAACACTGAAGCTTTCTTT
abundance: few
j_gene: TRBJ1-1
d_gene: .
len: 14
v_gene: TRBV5-1

CDR3aa: CASSYRVGIQYF
CDR3nt: TGTGCCAGCAGTTACAGGGTCGGCATTCAGTACTTC
abundance: .
j_gene: TRBJ2-4
d_gene: .
len: 12
v_gene: TRBV7-9

CDR3aa: CASSPRDSSYNEQFF
CDR3nt: TGTGCCAGCAGCCCACGGGACAGCTCCTACAATGAGCAGTTCTTC
abundance: .
j_gene: TRBJ2-1
d_gene: TRBD1
len: 15
v_gene: TRBV6-6

CDR3aa: CASSKSPPPSYTF
CDR3nt: TGTGCCAGCAGTAAAAGCCCGCCGCCGAGCTACACCTTC
abundance: .
j_gene: TRBJ1-2
d_gene: .
len: 13
v_gene: TRBV28

CDR3aa: CASSQERQVMDTQYF
CDR3nt: TGTGCCAGCAGCCAAGAACGGCAGGTGATGGATACGCAGTATTTT
abundance: few
j_gene: TRBJ2-3
d_gene: .
len: 15
v_gene: TRBV4-2

CDR3aa: CASSQVILNTEAFF
CDR3nt: TGTGCCAGCAGTCAAGTAATATTGAACACTGAAGCTTTCTTT
abundance: .
j_gene: TRBJ1-1
d_gene: .
len: 14
v_gene: TRBV2

CDR3aa: CSVEKVGGDEQYF
CDR3nt: TGCAGCGTCGAGAAAGTAGGGGGAGACGAGCAGTACTTC
abundance: few
j_gene: TRBJ2-7
d_gene: .
len: 13
v_gene: TRBV29-1

CDR3aa: CASSHITDSQETQYF
CDR3nt: TGTGCCAGTAGCCACATAACGGACAGCCAAGAGACCCAGTACTTC
abundance: .
j_gene: TRBJ2-5
d_gene: .
len: 15
v_gene: TRBV19

CDR3aa: CASSGGMNTEAFF
CDR3nt: TGTGCCAGCTCGGGGGGAATGAACACTGAAGCTTTCTTT
abundance: once
j_gene: TRBJ1-1
d_gene: .
len: 13
v_gene: TRBV25-1

CDR3aa: CASTLYRGMDYGYTF
CDR3nt: TGTGCCAGCACCCTGTACCGGGGGATGGACTATGGCTACACCTTC
abundance: once
j_gene: TRBJ1-2
d_gene: .
len: 15
v_gene: TRBV6-6

CDR3aa: CASSQQGQPQHF
CDR3nt: TGTGCCAGCAGTCAACAGGGTCAGCCCCAGCATTTT
abundance: .
j_gene: TRBJ1-5
d_gene: .
len: 12
v_gene: TRBV5-4

CDR3aa: CASSLASQLYSNQPQHF
CDR3nt: TGTGCCAGCAGCTTAGCGAGCCAACTCTATAGCAATCAGCCCCAGCATTTT
abundance: few
j_gene: TRBJ1-5
d_gene: .
len: 17
v_gene: TRBV7-8

CDR3aa: CASSLAGGAALDNEQFF
CDR3nt: TGTGCCAGCAGCTTAGCAGGTGGAGCGGCCTTGGACAATGAGCAGTTCTTC
abundance: .
j_gene: TRBJ2-1
d_gene: .
len: 17
v_gene: TRBV11-3